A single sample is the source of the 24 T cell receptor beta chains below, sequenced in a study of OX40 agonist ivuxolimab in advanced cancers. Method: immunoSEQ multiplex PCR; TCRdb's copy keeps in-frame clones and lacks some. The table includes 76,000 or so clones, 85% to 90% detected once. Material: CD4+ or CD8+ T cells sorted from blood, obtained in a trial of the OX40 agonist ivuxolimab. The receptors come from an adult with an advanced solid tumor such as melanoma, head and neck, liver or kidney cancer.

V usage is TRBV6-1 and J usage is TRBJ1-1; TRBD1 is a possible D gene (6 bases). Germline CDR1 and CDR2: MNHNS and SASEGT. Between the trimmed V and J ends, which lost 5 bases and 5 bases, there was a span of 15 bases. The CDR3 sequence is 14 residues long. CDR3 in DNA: TGTGCCAGCAGTTCCGCGGGGGCTGGTACTGAAGCTTTCTTT. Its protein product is CASSSAGAGTEAFF.

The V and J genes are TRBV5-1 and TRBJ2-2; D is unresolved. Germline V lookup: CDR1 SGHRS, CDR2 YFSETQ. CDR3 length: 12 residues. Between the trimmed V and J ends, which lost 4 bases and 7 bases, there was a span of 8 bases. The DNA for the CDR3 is TGCGCCAGCAGCGAAAGTATCGGGGAGCTGTTTTTT. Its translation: CASSESIGELFF.

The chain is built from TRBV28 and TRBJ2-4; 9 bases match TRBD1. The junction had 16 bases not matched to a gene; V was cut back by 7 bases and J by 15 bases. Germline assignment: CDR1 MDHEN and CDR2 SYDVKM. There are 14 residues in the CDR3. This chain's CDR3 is CASNTGTGTSIRYF. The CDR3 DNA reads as TGTGCCAGCAATACCGGGACAGGGACTTCAATTAGGTACTTC. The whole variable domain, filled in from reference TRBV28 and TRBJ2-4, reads DVKVTQSSRYLVKRTGEKVFLECVQDMDHENMFWYRQDPGLGLRLIYFSYDVKMKEKGDIPEGYSVSREKKERFSLILESASTNQTSMYLCASNTGTGTSIRYFGAGTRLSVL.

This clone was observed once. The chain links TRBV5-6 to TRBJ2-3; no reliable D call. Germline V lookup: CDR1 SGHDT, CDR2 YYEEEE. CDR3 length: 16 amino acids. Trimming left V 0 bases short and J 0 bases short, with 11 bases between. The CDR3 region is CASSLDGGSSTDTQYF. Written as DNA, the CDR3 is TGTGCCAGCAGCTTGGACGGCGGATCTAGCACAGATACGCAGTATTTT.

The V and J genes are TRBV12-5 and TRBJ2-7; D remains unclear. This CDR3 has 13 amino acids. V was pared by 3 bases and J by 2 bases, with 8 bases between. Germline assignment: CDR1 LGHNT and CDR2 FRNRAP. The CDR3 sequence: CASGFGPPYEQYF. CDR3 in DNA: TGTGCTAGTGGTTTTGGTCCCCCCTACGAGCAGTACTTC.

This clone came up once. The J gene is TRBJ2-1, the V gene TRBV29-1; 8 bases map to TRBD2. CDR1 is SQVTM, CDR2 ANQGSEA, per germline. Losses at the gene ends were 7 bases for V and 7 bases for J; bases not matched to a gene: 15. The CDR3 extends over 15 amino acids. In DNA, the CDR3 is TGCAGCGGGGGATATGGAACGGGAGGGCCGAATGAGCAGTTCTTC. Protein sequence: CSGGYGTGGPNEQFF.

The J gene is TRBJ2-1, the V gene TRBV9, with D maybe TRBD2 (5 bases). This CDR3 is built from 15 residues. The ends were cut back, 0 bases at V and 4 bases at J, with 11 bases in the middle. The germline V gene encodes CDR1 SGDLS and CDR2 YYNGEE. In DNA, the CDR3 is TGTGCCAGCAGCGTAGGGCTAGCCATTTACAATGAGCAGTTCTTC. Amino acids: CASSVGLAIYNEQFF. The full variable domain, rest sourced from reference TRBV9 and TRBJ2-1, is DSGVTQTPKHLITATGQRVTLRCSPRSGDLSVYWYQQSLDQGLQFLIQYYNGEERAKGNILERFSAQQFPDLHSELNLSSLELGDSALYFCASSVGLAIYNEQFFGPGTRLTVL.

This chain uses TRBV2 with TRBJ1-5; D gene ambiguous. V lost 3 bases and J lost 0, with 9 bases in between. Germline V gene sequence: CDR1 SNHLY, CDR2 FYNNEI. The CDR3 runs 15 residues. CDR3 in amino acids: CASSDGQVSNQPQHF. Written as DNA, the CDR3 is TGTGCCAGCAGTGATGGGCAGGTTAGCAATCAGCCCCAGCATTTT.

CDR3 DNA: TGCGCCAGCAGCCAAGCGGGCGAGCAGTACTTC. This translates into CASSQAGEQYF. This chain uses TRBV4-1 with TRBJ2-7; D gene ambiguous. The CDR3 covers 11 residues. The V end lost 1 base, the J end lost 6 bases, and 4 bases lay between the germline ends. Germline loops: CDR1 MGHRA, CDR2 YSYEKL.

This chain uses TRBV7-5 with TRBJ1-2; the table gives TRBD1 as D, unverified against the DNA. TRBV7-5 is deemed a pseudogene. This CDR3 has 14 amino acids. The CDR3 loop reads CASSMTGDPAPYTF. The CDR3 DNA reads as TGTGCCAGCAGCATGACAGGGGACCCAGCACCCTACACCTTC.

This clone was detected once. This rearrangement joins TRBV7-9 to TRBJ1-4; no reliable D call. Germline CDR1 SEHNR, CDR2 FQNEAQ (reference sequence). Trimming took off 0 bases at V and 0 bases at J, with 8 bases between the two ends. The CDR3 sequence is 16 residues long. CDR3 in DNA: TGTGCCAGCAGCTTAGCAGGACCCGCAACTAATGAAAAACTGTTTTTT. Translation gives CASSLAGPATNEKLFF.

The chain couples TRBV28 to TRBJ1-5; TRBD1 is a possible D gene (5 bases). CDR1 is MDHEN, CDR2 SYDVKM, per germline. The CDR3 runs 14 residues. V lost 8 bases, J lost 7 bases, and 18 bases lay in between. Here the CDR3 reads CASSQSGTGQPQHF. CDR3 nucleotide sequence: TGTGCCAGCTCCCAATCAGGGACGGGACAGCCCCAGCATTTT.

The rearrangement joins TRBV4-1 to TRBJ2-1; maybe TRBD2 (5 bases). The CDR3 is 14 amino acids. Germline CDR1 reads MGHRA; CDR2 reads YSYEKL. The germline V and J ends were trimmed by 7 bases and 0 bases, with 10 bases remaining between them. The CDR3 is CASMRAVSYNEQFF. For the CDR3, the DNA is TGCGCCAGCATGAGGGCGGTCTCCTACAATGAGCAGTTCTTC.

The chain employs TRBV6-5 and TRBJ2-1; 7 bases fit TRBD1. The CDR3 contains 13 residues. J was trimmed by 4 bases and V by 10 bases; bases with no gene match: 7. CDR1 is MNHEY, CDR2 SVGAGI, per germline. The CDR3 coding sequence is TGTGCCAATTCCGGGACAGCGTACAATGAGCAGTTCTTC. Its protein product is CANSGTAYNEQFF.

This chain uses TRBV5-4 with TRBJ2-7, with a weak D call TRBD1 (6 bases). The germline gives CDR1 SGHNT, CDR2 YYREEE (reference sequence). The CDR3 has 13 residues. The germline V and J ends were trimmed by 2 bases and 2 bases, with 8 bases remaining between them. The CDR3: CASSFNRAYEQYF. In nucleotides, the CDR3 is TGTGCCAGCAGCTTTAACAGGGCCTACGAGCAGTACTTC.

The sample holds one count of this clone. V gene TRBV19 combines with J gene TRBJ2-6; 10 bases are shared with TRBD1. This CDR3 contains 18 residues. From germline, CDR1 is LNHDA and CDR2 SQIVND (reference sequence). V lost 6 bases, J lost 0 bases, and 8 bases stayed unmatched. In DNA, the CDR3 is TGTGCCAGTAGAGGTGGACAGGGGGATCTCTCTGGGGCCAACGTCCTGACTTTC. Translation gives CASRGGQGDLSGANVLTF.

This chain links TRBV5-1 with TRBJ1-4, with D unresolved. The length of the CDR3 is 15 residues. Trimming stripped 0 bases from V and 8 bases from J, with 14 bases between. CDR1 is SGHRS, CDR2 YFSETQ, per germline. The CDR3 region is CASSLGWQEREKLFF. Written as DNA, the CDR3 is TGCGCCAGCAGCTTGGGTTGGCAGGAGAGGGAAAAACTGTTTTTT.

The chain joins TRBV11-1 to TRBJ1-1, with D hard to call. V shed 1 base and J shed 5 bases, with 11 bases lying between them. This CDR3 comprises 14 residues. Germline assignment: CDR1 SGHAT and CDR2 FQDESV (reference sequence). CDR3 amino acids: CASSLETQGTEAFF. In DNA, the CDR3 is TGTGCCAGCAGCTTAGAGACTCAAGGGACTGAAGCTTTCTTT.

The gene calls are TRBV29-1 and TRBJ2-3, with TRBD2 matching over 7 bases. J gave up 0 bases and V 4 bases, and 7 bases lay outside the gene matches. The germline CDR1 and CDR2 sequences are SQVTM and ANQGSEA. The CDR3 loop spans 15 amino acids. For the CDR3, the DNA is TGCAGCGTTGCGGGAGGAGGCGTTAGCACAGATACGCAGTATTTT. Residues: CSVAGGGVSTDTQYF.

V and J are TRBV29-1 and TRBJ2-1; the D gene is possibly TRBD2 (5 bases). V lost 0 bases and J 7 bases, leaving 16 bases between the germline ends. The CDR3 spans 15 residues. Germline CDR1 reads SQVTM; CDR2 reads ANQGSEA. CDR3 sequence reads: CSVEDMSGFVNEQFF. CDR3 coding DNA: TGCAGCGTTGAAGATATGTCGGGATTTGTTAATGAGCAGTTCTTC.

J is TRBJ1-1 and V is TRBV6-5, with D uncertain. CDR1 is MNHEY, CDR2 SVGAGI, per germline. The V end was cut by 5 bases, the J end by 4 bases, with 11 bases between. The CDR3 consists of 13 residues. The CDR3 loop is CASSRPQLTEAFF. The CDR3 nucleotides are TGTGCCAGCAGTCGACCGCAGCTCACTGAAGCTTTCTTT.

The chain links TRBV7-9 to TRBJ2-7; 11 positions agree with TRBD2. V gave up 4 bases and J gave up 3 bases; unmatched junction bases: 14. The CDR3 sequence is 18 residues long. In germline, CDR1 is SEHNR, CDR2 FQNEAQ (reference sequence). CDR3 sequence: CASSSVGASGRRGYEQYF. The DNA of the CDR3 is TGTGCCAGCAGCTCCGTCGGGGCTAGCGGGAGGAGGGGCTACGAGCAGTACTTC.

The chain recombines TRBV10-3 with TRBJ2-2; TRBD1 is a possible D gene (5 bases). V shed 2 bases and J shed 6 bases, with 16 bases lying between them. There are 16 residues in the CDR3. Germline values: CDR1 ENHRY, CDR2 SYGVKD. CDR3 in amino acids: CAISETRGTGAGELFF. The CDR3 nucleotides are TGTGCCATCAGTGAGACCCGAGGTACAGGCGCCGGGGAGCTGTTTTTT.

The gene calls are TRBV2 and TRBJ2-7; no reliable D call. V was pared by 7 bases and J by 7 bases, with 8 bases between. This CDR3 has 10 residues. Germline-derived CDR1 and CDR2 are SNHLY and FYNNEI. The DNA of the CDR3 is TGTGCCAGCATAGGCGGAGAGCAGTACTTC. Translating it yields CASIGGEQYF.